Sequencing of this TCR beta chain was carried out in a study of Ad26.COV2.S vaccination and SARS-CoV-2 variants. This clone showed up just once. With 4 bases removed from V and 2 bases from J, the gap between germline ends came to 12 bases. This CDR3 contains 15 residues. From germline, CDR1 is GTSNPN and CDR2 SVGIG (reference sequence). The method was immunoSEQ multiplex PCR; TCRdb's version includes in-frame clones alone and lacks a portion of them. The sample includes over 130,000 clones, about nine tenths seen only once; the top ten take 4% to 6%. The gene calls are TRBV30 and TRBJ2-6; D is unresolved. This sequence was found in a human donor who had recovered from COVID-19. The sample in question was peripheral blood, obtained after recovery from COVID-19. CDR3 DNA: TGTGCCTGGACCTTAGGAGAGACTGGGGCCAACGTCCTGACTTTC. Residues: CAWTLGETGANVLTF.